This TCR beta chain appears in the sequencing data of a study of T cells in Graves' hyperthyroidism and ophthalmopathy. Study-wide findings and caveats: Model-based prediction identified ophthalmopathy a median 6.5 months prior to its onset.

Graves' hyperthyroidism is called stable when ophthalmopathy does not progress within 18 months. Amplification targeted TCR beta CDR3 regions from RNA transcripts. The HTBI primer set served for first-round RT-PCR of the TCR CDR3. TCRdb recomputed calls from the multiplex PCR reads with MiXCR, one row per CDR3 protein. The sample gives 500,000 to 650,000 distinct CDR3 sequences, 14% of which show up once; over 11% is in the top ten. Comment on this clonotype: Its specificity is unknown.

V was clipped by 7 bases and J by 6 bases; unmatched bases: 9. CDR1 MDHEN and CDR2 SYDVKM come from the germline V gene. CDR3 length: 16 amino acids. Sample: blood. The rearrangement joins TRBV28 to TRBJ2-2, with TRBD1 matching 12 bases. This clonotype was obtained from a woman in her forties with Graves' hyperthyroidism. The CDR3 here is CASTFRDRGPAGELFF. The CDR3 bases are TGTGCCAGCACCTTCCGGGACAGGGGGCCAGCCGGGGAGCTGTTTTTT.